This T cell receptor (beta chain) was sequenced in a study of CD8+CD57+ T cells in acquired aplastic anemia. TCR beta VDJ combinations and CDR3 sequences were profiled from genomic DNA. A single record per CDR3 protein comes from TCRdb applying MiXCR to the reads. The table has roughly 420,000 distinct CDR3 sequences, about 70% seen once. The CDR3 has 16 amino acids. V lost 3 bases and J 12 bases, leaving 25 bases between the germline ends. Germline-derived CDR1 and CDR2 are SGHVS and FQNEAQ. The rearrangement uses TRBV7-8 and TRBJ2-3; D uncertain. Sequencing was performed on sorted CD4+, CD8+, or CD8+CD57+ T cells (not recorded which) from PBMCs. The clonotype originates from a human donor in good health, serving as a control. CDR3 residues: CASSFERLLSGNTQYF. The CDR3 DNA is TGTGCCAGCAGCTTTGAACGCCTACTCTCTGGAAACACCCAGTATTTT.